The present T cell receptor (beta chain) was sequenced within a study of tumor-infiltrating lymphocytes in localized non-small cell lung cancer (dated by TCRdb to 2020 to 2022). Looking at the study overall: The cohort covered several histologies, both smokers and never-smokers, and patients whose samples were collected after neoadjuvant chemotherapy. Alongside flow cytometry, multiplex immunofluorescence, RNA-seq, exome sequencing and proteomics, TCR sequencing was applied to the same patients as one of several integrated assays. A total of 45 to 60 patients were part of the paired comparison of immunoSEQ T-cell fraction between tumor and uninvolved lung. From each patient came resected tumor tissue plus uninvolved lung tissue from that same patient, and the uninvolved lung tissue was described as non-adjacent to the tumor. In total, the ICON cohort consisted of around 140 surgical patients with localized non-small cell lung cancer who had their tumors resected.

About this clone: It has no known antigen specificity. No base quality values were provided; no much bigger clone lies one nucleotide off.

General findings and caveats noted by the study authors: The TCR-derived T-cell fraction showed no difference between the flow cytometry-defined immunotypes IM1 (good prognosis) and IM2 (poor prognosis). Since assay coverage differed from patient to patient depending on how much tissue was available, TCR sequencing was done for only a subset of the cohort. Because different pieces of the same tissue were used for different assays, technical variation could not be separated from intratumor heterogeneity. TCRbeta sequencing supported higher T cell infiltration in tumors than in uninvolved lung tissue, consistent with immunofluorescence CD3 counts.

The T-cell fraction in tumor and uninvolved lung tissue was obtained from TCR sequencing using the immunoSEQ assay. The study's own analysis went as follows. For survival analysis, patients were divided into high (upper tertile) and low (lower two tertiles) T-cell fraction groups, which were compared by log-rank test. A signed-rank test was used to test paired tumor versus uninvolved lung differences in T-cell fraction. The table was pulled from immuneACCESS by TCRdb, which kept in-frame rearrangements only. Such tables lose some clones; where checked, under half of the loss comes from unresolved V genes, and the rest has no known cause. V and J calls and clone size are as listed in that table; D and trimming were resolved from the DNA. The sample includes 11,000 or so clones, with about 67% observed a single time. The biggest ten clones account for more than 9.5% of the sample. Per the germline V gene, MNHNS is the CDR1 and SASEGT is the CDR2. Trimming removed 2 bases from V and 6 bases from J; the gene matches leave 16 bases unexplained. The CDR3 sequence holds 20 residues, the cysteine and phenylalanine included. CDR3 DNA is the only sequence kept; it has 60 bases, read in frame from the first base.

Enrollment in ICON was initiated in the first half of 2016, and the last patient was enrolled in 2018. Fresh tumor and matched uninvolved tissue for in-depth immune analyses, including TCR sequencing, were collected from a subcohort of about 77 patients. DNA for TCR sequencing was isolated from bulk tissue, and no cell sorting was done. This TCR was recovered from a human donor with non-small cell lung cancer. The sequenced material came from uninvolved lung tissue not adjacent to the tumor. Recombination connected TRBV6-1 to TRBJ2-1, and TRBD2 aligns with 13 junction nucleotides. The DNA sequence follows: TGTGCCAGCAGTGAAAAAAGGGGGACTAGCGGGATATTGATAGCCAATGAGCAGTTCTTC. Its amino acids are CASSEKRGTSGILIANEQFF.